One and the same sample provided the 31 T cell receptor beta chains below, sequenced in a study of T cell repertoires in cytomegalovirus infection. Each CDR3 protein is one row after TCRdb ran MiXCR on the reads. The profile shows more than 200,000 distinct CDR3 sequences, roughly 10% of them singletons. Material for sequencing was PBMCs. These receptors were collected from a human donor in good health (CMV status not recorded). Some clones in this sample may be carry-over from other donors' samples.

This clonotype was observed at least ten times. The genes are TRBV7-2 and TRBJ2-1, with 7 bases matching TRBD2. This CDR3 region has 16 residues. Germline loops: CDR1 SGHTA, CDR2 FQGNSA. V shed 1 base and J 2 bases; nucleotides not matched to a gene: 5. CDR3 in amino acids: CASSLGGGTPYNEQFF. CDR3 bases: TGTGCCAGCAGCTTAGGGGGGGGTACGCCCTACAATGAGCAGTTCTTC.

V is TRBV3-1 and J is TRBJ2-1, with TRBD2 identical over 10 bases. Trimming cost V 6 bases and J 8 bases; bases outside gene matches: 13. The CDR3 spans 16 residues. Germline V CDR1 and CDR2: LGHDT, YNNKEL (reference sequence). The CDR3 DNA sequence: TGTGCCAGCAGGTTAGGGGAGCGGGGGGGACAGGATGAGCAGTTCTTC. Protein: CASRLGERGGQDEQFF.

V gene TRBV29-1 combines with J gene TRBJ2-2, with TRBD1 identical over 7 bases. Trimming took 7 bases from V and 6 from J; bases not matched to a gene: 17. CDR1 is SQVTM, CDR2 ANQGSEA, per germline. There are 16 residues in the CDR3. CDR3 in DNA: TGCAGCGCCCGATTCACAGGGGACGGGTCGGCCGGGGAGCTGTTTTTT. Amino acid sequence: CSARFTGDGSAGELFF.

The chain is built from TRBV6-6 and TRBJ1-1, with D perhaps TRBD1 (5 bases). Germline loops: CDR1 MNHNY, CDR2 SVGAGI (reference sequence). Trimming cost V 0 bases and J 3 bases, with 14 bases left between them. The CDR3 spans 16 residues. CDR3: CASSYSKGTPYTEAFF. The CDR3 coding sequence is TGTGCCAGCAGTTACTCGAAAGGGACCCCTTACACTGAAGCTTTCTTT.

The chain links TRBV29-1 to TRBJ1-2, with D unclear. CDR1 and CDR2 from the germline V gene are SQVTM and ANQGSEA. V was clipped by 8 bases and J by 8 bases, with 15 bases between them. This CDR3 has 11 amino acids. Written as DNA, the CDR3 is TGCAGCTTCAGGACGGGAGAGGGCTACACCTTC. It encodes CSFRTGEGYTF.

This clonotype was detected ten times or more. The V gene is TRBV7-2, the J gene TRBJ1-2; perhaps TRBD1 as D (5 bases). The germline V gene encodes CDR1 SGHTA and CDR2 FQGNSA. With 1 base removed from V and 7 bases from J, the gap between germline ends came to 10 bases. The CDR3 has 13 residues. DNA for the CDR3: TGTGCCAGCAGCTTAGGGGGACCGTTTGGCTACACCTTC. This gives the protein CASSLGGPFGYTF. Supplemented by reference TRBV7-2 and TRBJ1-2, the full variable domain reads GAGVSQSPSNKVTEKGKDVELRCDPISGHTALYWYRQSLGQGLEFLIYFQGNSAPDKSGLPSDRFSAERTGGSVSTLTIQRTQQEDSAVYLCASSLGGPFGYTFGSGTRLTVV.

This clonotype appeared many times. The rearrangement uses TRBV4-1 and TRBJ2-7; D tentatively reads TRBD1 or TRBD2 (7 bases each). Deletions cut 0 bases from V and 0 bases from J, with 15 bases between. This CDR3 has 17 residues. Germline CDR1 MGHRA, CDR2 YSYEKL. CDR3 bases: TGCGCCAGCAGCCAAGATAGGCAGGGGGGGATCTCCTACGAGCAGTACTTC. It encodes CASSQDRQGGISYEQYF.

This clonotype came up many times. The rearrangement links TRBV7-2 to TRBJ1-1; perhaps TRBD1 as D (5 bases). The CDR3 consists of 15 residues. The V gene lost 4 bases and the J gene lost 1 base, with 13 bases spanning the gap. CDR1 is SGHTA, CDR2 FQGNSA, per germline. CDR3 amino acids: CASSSRGGGNTEAFF. The CDR3 DNA sequence: TGTGCCAGCAGCTCCCGCGGTGGGGGGAACACTGAAGCTTTCTTT.

Ten or more counts support this clonotype. V and J are TRBV7-8 and TRBJ1-2; D not resolved. V was cut by 0 bases and J by 2 bases, with 7 bases left in between. CDR3 size: 14 residues. Germline values: CDR1 SGHVS, CDR2 FQNEAQ. CDR3 amino acids: CASSLALGNYGYTF. CDR3 in DNA: TGTGCCAGCAGCTTAGCGCTGGGAAACTATGGCTACACCTTC. Drawing the rest from reference TRBV7-8 and TRBJ1-2, the complete variable domain is GAGVSQSPRYKVAKRGQDVALRCDPISGHVSLFWYQQALGQGPEFLTYFQNEAQLDKSGLPSDRFFAERPEGSVSTLKIQRTQQEDSAVYLCASSLALGNYGYTFGSGTRLTVV.

This clonotype turned up a few times. The chain has TRBV20-1 and TRBJ1-5; 7 nucleotides line up with TRBD1. This CDR3 is built from 20 residues. CDR1 is DFQATT and CDR2 is SNEGSKA in the germline V gene (reference sequence). V was clipped by 0 bases and J by 0 bases; unmatched bases: 17. This CDR3 is CSARDPHGPGGGVSNQPQHF. CDR3 DNA sequence: TGCAGTGCTAGAGACCCCCACGGGCCAGGGGGAGGGGTTAGCAATCAGCCCCAGCATTTT.

This clonotype was counted many times. The gene calls are TRBV7-2 and TRBJ2-4, with a possible D match to TRBD1 (6 bases). V gave up 1 base and J gave up 0 bases, with 10 bases separating them. The CDR3 totals 16 residues. CDR1 and CDR2 from the germline V gene are SGHTA and FQGNSA. The CDR3 loop is CASSLGTVIAKNIQYF. For the CDR3, the DNA is TGTGCCAGCAGCTTAGGGACAGTTATAGCCAAAAACATTCAGTACTTC. The entire variable domain, with the rest obtained from reference TRBV7-2 and TRBJ2-4, is as follows: GAGVSQSPSNKVTEKGKDVELRCDPISGHTALYWYRQSLGQGLEFLIYFQGNSAPDKSGLPSDRFSAERTGGSVSTLTIQRTQQEDSAVYLCASSLGTVIAKNIQYFGAGTRLSVL.

This clonotype appeared many times. V gene TRBV7-2 combines with J gene TRBJ2-2; D may match TRBD1 or TRBD2 (5 bases each). The V and J ends lost 0 bases and 1 base respectively, with 9 bases between them. The CDR3 extends over 16 amino acids. Looked up from germline, CDR1 is SGHTA and CDR2 is FQGNSA. Written as DNA, the CDR3 is TGTGCCAGCAGCTTAGCGCCGGGACGGAACACCGGGGAGCTGTTTTTT. It encodes CASSLAPGRNTGELFF.

This clonotype occurred many times. This chain links TRBV7-6 with TRBJ2-1; D might be TRBD1 (5 bases). Germline V gene data show CDR1 as SGHVS and CDR2 as FNYEAQ. The V end lost 0 bases, the J end lost 2 bases, and 17 bases lay between the germline ends. The CDR3 has 18 amino acids. The CDR3 sequence is CASSLALVDSAAYNEQFF. CDR3 in DNA: TGTGCCAGCAGCTTAGCTTTGGTCGACAGCGCGGCCTACAATGAGCAGTTCTTC.

A word on this clonotype: A much bigger clone sits one base away, suggesting this may be a read error. The chain has TRBV7-2 and TRBJ2-3; D is possibly TRBD2 (6 bases). Germline V gives CDR1 SGHTA, CDR2 FQGNSA. V lost 8 bases and J lost 1, with 16 bases in between. This CDR3 is built from 15 residues. CDR3 in DNA: TGTGCCAGCCTCAGATGGGGGGACCGCACAGATACGCAGTATTTT. The encoded protein is CASLRWGDRTDTQYF.

V usage is TRBV20-1 and J usage is TRBJ2-5; 11 nucleotides line up with TRBD2. Germline V gene sequence: CDR1 DFQATT, CDR2 SNEGSKA (reference sequence). The V gene end was trimmed by 4 bases and the J gene end by 4 bases; junction bases not matched to a gene: 8. The CDR3 contains 15 residues. CDR3: CSATPLAGVGETQYF. Here the CDR3 DNA reads TGCAGTGCTACCCCACTAGCGGGAGTTGGAGAGACCCAGTACTTC.

This clonotype was recorded at least ten times. The rearrangement links TRBV12-3 or TRBV12-4 to TRBJ2-1; 8 bases align to TRBD1. V lost 6 bases to trimming and J lost 6 bases; unmatched junction nucleotides: 4. The CDR3 extends over 13 amino acids. The CDR3 DNA is TGTGCCAGCAGGAAGGACAGGGCCAATGAGCAGTTCTTC. Protein sequence: CASRKDRANEQFF.

This clonotype has just a few counts. The rearrangement links TRBV11-2 to TRBJ2-3, with 7 bases lining up with TRBD1. The V gene end was trimmed by 2 bases and the J gene end by 2 bases; junction bases not matched to a gene: 13. CDR1 SGHAT and CDR2 FQNNGV come from the germline V gene. This CDR3 comprises 18 residues. CDR3 loop: CASSLSSGGNGFTDTQYF. Here the CDR3 DNA reads TGTGCCAGCAGCTTATCCTCAGGGGGTAACGGATTCACAGATACGCAGTATTTT.

This chain joins TRBV29-1 and TRBJ2-7; tentatively, D is TRBD2 (5 bases). This CDR3 has 12 residues. V lost 0 bases and J lost 4, with 7 bases in between. Germline V gives CDR1 SQVTM, CDR2 ANQGSEA. The CDR3 DNA reads TGCAGCGTTGAAGATCCGGGATACGAGCAGTACTTC. Protein sequence: CSVEDPGYEQYF.

This clonotype was seen many times. V usage is TRBV3-1 and J usage is TRBJ2-7; 15 bases agree with TRBD2. V was clipped by 4 bases and J by 2 bases; unmatched bases: 3. CDR1 LGHDT and CDR2 YNNKEL come from the germline V gene (reference sequence). This CDR3 has 16 residues. The CDR3 DNA reads TGTGCCAGCAGCCGTGGACTAGCGGGGGGGACCTACGAGCAGTACTTC. Amino acid sequence: CASSRGLAGGTYEQYF.

This clonotype was recorded once. The chain carries TRBV5-4 and TRBJ1-3; D not certain. V was cut by 0 bases and J by 6 bases, with 7 bases left in between. The V gene's germline CDR1 is SGHNT and CDR2 YYREEE (reference sequence). The CDR3 extends over 13 amino acids. The CDR3 DNA reads as TGTGCCAGCAGCTTGGATGGAGAAAACACCATATATTTT. Its translation: CASSLDGENTIYF.

This clonotype was observed many times. The chain combines TRBV6-2 or TRBV6-3 with TRBJ2-6; a possible D gene is TRBD1 (7 bases). Looked up from germline, CDR1 is MNHEY and CDR2 is SVGEGT. Between the trimmed V and J ends, which lost 2 bases and 0 bases, there was a span of 11 bases. This CDR3 is 17 amino acids long. This CDR3 reads CASSYAGQLSGANVLTF. Written as DNA, the CDR3 is TGTGCCAGCAGTTACGCGGGACAGCTCTCTGGGGCCAACGTCCTGACTTTC.

This clonotype appeared many times. The genes are TRBV7-2 and TRBJ2-4, with 15 bases aligning to TRBD2. The CDR3 covers 19 residues. Trimming at V came to 5 bases and at J to 0 bases, leaving 8 bases not matched to a gene. Germline-derived CDR1 and CDR2 are SGHTA and FQGNSA. The CDR3 coding sequence is TGTGCCAGCAGCAAAGGACTAGCGGGGGGGGCGGTAGCCAAAAACATTCAGTACTTC. It is translated as CASSKGLAGGAVAKNIQYF. The full variable domain, completed using reference TRBV7-2 and TRBJ2-4, is GAGVSQSPSNKVTEKGKDVELRCDPISGHTALYWYRQSLGQGLEFLIYFQGNSAPDKSGLPSDRFSAERTGGSVSTLTIQRTQQEDSAVYLCASSKGLAGGAVAKNIQYFGAGTRLSVL.

This clonotype has at least ten counts. The chain combines TRBV7-9 with TRBJ2-7, with D possibly TRBD1 on 5 matching bases. The V gene's germline CDR1 is SEHNR and CDR2 FQNEAQ (reference sequence). The V and J ends lost 1 base and 12 bases respectively, with 13 bases between them. The CDR3 length is 12 residues. CDR3 amino acids: CASSLDLGRAYF. Written as DNA, the CDR3 is TGTGCCAGCAGCTTAGACTTGGGGCGAGCGTACTTC.

This clonotype occurred many times. The CDR3 loop reads CASSPQRNGETQYF. CDR3 sequence (DNA): TGTGCCAGCAGCCCTCAGCGGAACGGAGAGACCCAGTACTTC. The chain recombines TRBV11-2 with TRBJ2-5, with TRBD2 as a possible D gene (5 bases). With 5 bases removed from V and 4 bases from J, the gap between germline ends came to 14 bases. This CDR3 is built from 14 residues. Germline V gene lookup returns CDR1 SGHAT and CDR2 FQNNGV.

This clonotype was detected ten times or more. V and J are TRBV18 and TRBJ2-3; TRBD1 matches 9 bases. The germline V gene encodes CDR1 KGHSH and CDR2 LQKENI. V lost 3 bases, J lost 1 base, and 2 bases stayed unmatched. The CDR3 covers 15 residues. The chain's CDR3 is CASSPGQGGTDTQYF. In DNA form, the CDR3 reads TGTGCCAGCTCACCGGGACAGGGAGGCACAGATACGCAGTATTTT.

This clonotype showed up many times. The chain carries TRBV15 and TRBJ2-3; D gene ambiguous. CDR3 length: 15 amino acids. Germline CDR1 is LNHNV and CDR2 is YYDKDF (reference sequence). Deletions cut 0 bases from V and 3 bases from J, with 10 bases between. The CDR3 sequence: CATSRDGAATDTQYF. In DNA, the CDR3 is TGTGCCACCAGCAGAGATGGTGCGGCTACAGATACGCAGTATTTT.

This clonotype was counted ten times or more. The chain couples TRBV20-1 to TRBJ2-7; 8 bases line up with TRBD1. J was trimmed by 4 bases and V by 0 bases; bases with no gene match: 5. The germline V gene encodes CDR1 DFQATT and CDR2 SNEGSKA (reference sequence). This CDR3 has 14 residues. The CDR3 spells CSAREWGQAYEQYF. As DNA, the CDR3 is TGCAGTGCTAGAGAATGGGGACAGGCTTACGAGCAGTACTTC.

This clonotype was detected a few times. The J gene is TRBJ2-1, the V gene TRBV5-6, with 8 bases lining up with TRBD2. CDR3 length: 14 residues. Germline V gene data show CDR1 as SGHDT and CDR2 as YYEEEE. The V and J ends lost 0 bases and 4 bases, in that order; junction bases with no gene match: 0. CDR3 nucleotide sequence: TGTGCCAGCAGCTTGGGCGGGAGGTACAATGAGCAGTTCTTC. This translates into CASSLGGRYNEQFF.

The chain employs TRBV2 and TRBJ2-4; possibly TRBD1 for D (5 bases). Deletions cut 5 bases from V and 3 bases from J, with 11 bases between. This CDR3 is 14 amino acids long. Germline-derived CDR1 and CDR2 are SNHLY and FYNNEI. CDR3 DNA: TGTGCCAGCAGTCCCGACAGACACAAAAACATTCAGTACTTC. Protein product: CASSPDRHKNIQYF.

This sequence joins TRBV12-3 or TRBV12-4 and TRBJ1-1, with 10 bases that match TRBD1. The CDR3 loop spans 17 amino acids. The J segment lost 1 base and the V segment lost 4 bases, leaving 9 bases of the junction unmatched. The CDR3 here is CASSYRDRGPRNTEAFF. Here the CDR3 DNA reads TGTGCCAGCAGTTACCGGGACAGGGGCCCGCGGAACACTGAAGCTTTCTTT.

A few counts support this clonotype. The chain couples TRBV29-1 to TRBJ2-3; 8 bases line up with TRBD2. Per germline, CDR1 SQVTM and CDR2 ANQGSEA. There are 14 residues in the CDR3. Trimming took 4 bases from V and 4 from J; bases not matched to a gene: 7. The CDR3, as DNA: TGCAGCGTTGGGTTTGTCGGGGGGGCAGATACGCAGTATTTT. It is translated as CSVGFVGGADTQYF.